What follows are 2 T cell receptor beta chains derived from one specimen sequenced in a study of CD8+ T cells in alopecia areata. Sample treatment: oral pan-JAK inhibitor, 5-10 mg twice daily. After isolation, RNA underwent reverse transcription to generate cDNA as the sequencing template. TCRdb's table, derived via immunoSEQ multiplex PCR, lists solely in-frame clones and lacks some. The profile covers about 180,000 clones, with about 61% appearing a single time and roughly 16% taken by the ten largest. Sequencing was performed on CD4+ T cells sorted from blood, taken at roughly week 58, from a patient treated with tofacitinib. The source of these receptors is a human donor with alopecia areata.

The rearrangement links TRBV2 to TRBJ1-5; no firm D call. This CDR3 has 12 amino acids. In germline, CDR1 is SNHLY, CDR2 FYNNEI. The V end was cut by 7 bases, the J end by 5 bases, with 9 bases between. The CDR3 region has the DNA TGTGCCAGCAAGTCGGAAGATCAGCCCCAGCATTTT. This translates into CASKSEDQPQHF. Full variable domain (missing parts from reference TRBV2 and TRBJ1-5): EPEVTQTPSHQVTQMGQEVILRCVPISNHLYFYWYRQILGQKVEFLVSFYNNEISEKSEIFDDQFSVERPDGSNFTLKIRSTKLEDSAMYFCASKSEDQPQHFGDGTRLSIL.

The chain employs TRBV7-9 and TRBJ2-7; D is possibly TRBD1 (5 bases). Germline assignment: CDR1 SEHNR and CDR2 FQNEAQ (reference sequence). V gave up 0 bases and J gave up 3 bases, with 15 bases separating them. This CDR3 comprises 16 residues. CDR3 bases: TGTGCCAGCAGCTTAGCGGAGAAGTTACAGGACTACGAGCAGTACTTC. This translates into CASSLAEKLQDYEQYF.